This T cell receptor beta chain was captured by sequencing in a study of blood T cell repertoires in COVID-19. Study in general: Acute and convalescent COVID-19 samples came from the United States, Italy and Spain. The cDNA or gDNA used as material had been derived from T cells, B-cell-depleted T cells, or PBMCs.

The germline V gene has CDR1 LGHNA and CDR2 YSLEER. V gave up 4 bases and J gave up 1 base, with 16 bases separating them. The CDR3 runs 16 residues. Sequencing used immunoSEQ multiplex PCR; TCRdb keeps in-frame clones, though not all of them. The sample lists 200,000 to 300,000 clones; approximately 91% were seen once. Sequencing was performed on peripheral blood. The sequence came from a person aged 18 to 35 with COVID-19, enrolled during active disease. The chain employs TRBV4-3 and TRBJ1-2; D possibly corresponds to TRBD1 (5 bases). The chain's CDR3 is CASSPTVKGINYGYTF. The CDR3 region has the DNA TGCGCCAGCAGCCCGACAGTTAAAGGGATTAACTATGGCTACACCTTC.